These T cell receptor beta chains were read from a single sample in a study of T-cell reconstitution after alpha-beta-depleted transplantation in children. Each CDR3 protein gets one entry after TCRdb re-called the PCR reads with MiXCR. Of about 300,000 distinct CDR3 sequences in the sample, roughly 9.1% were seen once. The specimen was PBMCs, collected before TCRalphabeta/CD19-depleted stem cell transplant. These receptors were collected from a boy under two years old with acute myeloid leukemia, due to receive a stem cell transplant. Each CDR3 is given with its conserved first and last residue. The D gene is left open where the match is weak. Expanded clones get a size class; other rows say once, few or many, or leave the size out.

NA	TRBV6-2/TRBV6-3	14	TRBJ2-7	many	TGTGCCAGCAGTTACACCAGCGGCTCCTACGAGCAGTACTTC	CASSYTSGSYEQYF
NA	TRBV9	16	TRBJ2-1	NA	TGTGCCAGCAGCCCCCGTTCGGCACCGCCTGAAGATGAGCAGTTCTTC	CASSPRSAPPEDEQFF
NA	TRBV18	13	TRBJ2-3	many	TGTGCCAGCTCACCCAGGGGCACAGATACGCAGTATTTT	CASSPRGTDTQYF
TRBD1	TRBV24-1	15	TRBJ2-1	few	TGTGCCACCAGTGACCGACAGGGGGGATACAATGAGCAGTTCTTC	CATSDRQGGYNEQFF
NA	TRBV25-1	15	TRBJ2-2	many	TGTGCCAGCAGTGGCCTTAGAGCTGTCACCGGGGAGCTGTTTTTT	CASSGLRAVTGELFF
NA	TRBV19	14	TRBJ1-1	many	TGTGCCAGTAGTATCCTCCCCCAGGGAGTTGAAGCTTTCTTT	CASSILPQGVEAFF
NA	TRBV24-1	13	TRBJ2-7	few	TGTGCCACCAGTGATTCACACAGCTACGAGCAGTACTTC	CATSDSHSYEQYF
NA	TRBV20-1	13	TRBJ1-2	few	TGCAGTGCTCGACAACAGGAGAACTATGGCTACACCTTC	CSARQQENYGYTF
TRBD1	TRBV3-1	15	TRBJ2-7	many	TGTGCCAGCAGCCAAGGACAGGGGGCAGTCTACGAGCAGTACTTC	CASSQGQGAVYEQYF
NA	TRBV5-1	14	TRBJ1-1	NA	TGCGCCAGCAGCCCAACGAGAGGGGGCACTGAAGCTTTCTTT	CASSPTRGGTEAFF
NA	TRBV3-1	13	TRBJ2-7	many	TGTGCCAGCAGCCATTTACAGTCCTACGAGCAGTACTTC	CASSHLQSYEQYF
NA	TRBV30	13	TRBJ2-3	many	TGTGCCTGGAATGGCATCCGCACAGATACGCAGTATTTT	CAWNGIRTDTQYF
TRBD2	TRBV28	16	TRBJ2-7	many	TGTGCCAGCAGCTCCCTCCAGGTAGCGGGGGGCCAATGGCCGTACTTC	CASSSLQVAGGQWPYF
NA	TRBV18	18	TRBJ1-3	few	TGTGCCAGCTCACCCCTAACCAGGGGCTCGGAATCTGGAAACACCATATATTTT	CASSPLTRGSESGNTIYF
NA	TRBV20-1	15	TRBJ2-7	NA	TGCAGTGCTAGAGATTGGCAGGGATTCCCCTACGAGCAGTACTTC	CSARDWQGFPYEQYF
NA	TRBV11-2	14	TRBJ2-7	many	TGTGCCAGCAGCTTAATAGGCAGGGGCTACGAGCAGTACTTC	CASSLIGRGYEQYF
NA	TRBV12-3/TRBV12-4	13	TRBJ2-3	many	TGTGCCAGCAAATCATGGGAGCAAAATACGCAGTATTTT	CASKSWEQNTQYF
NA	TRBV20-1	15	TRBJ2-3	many	TGCAGTGCTAGAGAGCGGGGCCGGGGTACAGATACGCAGTATTTT	CSARERGRGTDTQYF
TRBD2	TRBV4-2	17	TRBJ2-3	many	TGTGCCAGCAGCCAAGATTTTAGCGGGGGGCCTCCGGATACGCAGTATTTT	CASSQDFSGGPPDTQYF
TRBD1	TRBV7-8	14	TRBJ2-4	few	TGTGCCAGCAGCTCTGACAGGGTCCAAAACATTCAGTACTTC	CASSSDRVQNIQYF
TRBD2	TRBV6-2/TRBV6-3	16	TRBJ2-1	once	TGTGCCAGCAGTGGGGCTGGGGCTAGCGGTCCCAATGAGCAGTTCTTC	CASSGAGASGPNEQFF
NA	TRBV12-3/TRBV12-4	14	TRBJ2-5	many	TGTGCCAGCAGCGAGGGGGGGGCCAAAGAGACCCAGTACTTC	CASSEGGAKETQYF
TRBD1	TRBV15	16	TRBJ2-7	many	TGTGCCACCAGCAGAGATCCGGGACAGGTTTTCTACGAGCAGTACTTC	CATSRDPGQVFYEQYF
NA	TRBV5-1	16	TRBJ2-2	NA	TGCGCCAGCAGCTCGAAACTAGTCTCGAACACCGGGGAGCTGTTTTTT	CASSSKLVSNTGELFF
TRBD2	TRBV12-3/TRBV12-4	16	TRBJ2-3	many	TGTGCCAGCAGTTCAGCGGGGGGGCCGAACACAGATACGCAGTATTTT	CASSSAGGPNTDTQYF
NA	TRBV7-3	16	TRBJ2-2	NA	TGTGCCAGCAGCTTTTCCGCCCCAGGTGGAACCGGGGAGCTGTTTTTT	CASSFSAPGGTGELFF
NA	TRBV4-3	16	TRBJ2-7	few	TGCGCCAGCAGCCAAGATCCACTAGACCGACGGTACGAGCAGTACTTC	CASSQDPLDRRYEQYF
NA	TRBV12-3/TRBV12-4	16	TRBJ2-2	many	TGTGCCAGCAGTTCCACAGGGATCACGGACACCGGGGAGCTGTTTTTT	CASSSTGITDTGELFF
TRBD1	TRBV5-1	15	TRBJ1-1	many	TGCGCCAGCAGCCCTCTACAGGGGGAGAACACTGAAGCTTTCTTT	CASSPLQGENTEAFF
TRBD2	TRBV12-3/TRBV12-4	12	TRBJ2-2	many	TGTGCCAGCAGCAAACTAGCGGGGGAGCTGTTTTTT	CASSKLAGELFF
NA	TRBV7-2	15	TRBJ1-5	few	TGTGCCAGCAGCTTAGGGGGAGGGATGTATCAGCCCCAGCATTTT	CASSLGGGMYQPQHF
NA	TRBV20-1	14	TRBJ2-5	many	TGCAGTGCTCCCGGCTCAGCCCGGGAAGAGACCCAGTACTTC	CSAPGSAREETQYF
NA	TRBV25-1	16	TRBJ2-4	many	TGTGCCAGCAGTGAACTTGACAGCGAAGCCAAAAACATTCAGTACTTC	CASSELDSEAKNIQYF
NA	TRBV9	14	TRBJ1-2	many	TGTGCCAGCAGCGTAGTTCCAGGGGCCTATGGCTACACCTTC	CASSVVPGAYGYTF
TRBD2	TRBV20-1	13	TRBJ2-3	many	TGCAGTGCTAGCGGGGGGGCCACTCCGACGCAGTATTTT	CSASGGATPTQYF
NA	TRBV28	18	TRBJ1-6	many	TGTGCCAGCCCCGGGGGCCGAGGACAGCGCTCCCCAAATCGACCCCTCCACTTT	CASPGGRGQRSPNRPLHF
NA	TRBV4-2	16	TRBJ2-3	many	TGTGCCAGCAGCCAAGTAGTTAGCGAGCCCACAGATACGCAGTATTTT	CASSQVVSEPTDTQYF
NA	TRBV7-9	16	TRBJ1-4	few	TGTGCCAGCAGCTTGGGGAGGACAGTCCTTAATGAAAAACTGTTTTTT	CASSLGRTVLNEKLFF
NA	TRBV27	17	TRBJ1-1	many	TGTGCCAGCAGTTTCACGTACGGGGGTTCCATGAACACTGAAGCTTTCTTT	CASSFTYGGSMNTEAFF
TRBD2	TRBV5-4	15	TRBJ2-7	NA	TGTGCCAGCAGCGAAACTAGCGCCCTTTCCTACGAGCAGTACTTC	CASSETSALSYEQYF
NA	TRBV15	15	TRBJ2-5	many	TGTGCCACCAGCAGAGGGTATTCAGGCGGGGAGACCCAGTACTTC	CATSRGYSGGETQYF
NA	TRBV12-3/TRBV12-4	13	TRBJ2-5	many	TGTGCCAGCAGTTTCAGGGTTAGAGAGACCCAGTACTTC	CASSFRVRETQYF
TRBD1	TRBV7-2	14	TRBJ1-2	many	TGTGCCAGCAGCTTAGCAGGGGGCGGCTATGGCTACACCTTC	CASSLAGGGYGYTF